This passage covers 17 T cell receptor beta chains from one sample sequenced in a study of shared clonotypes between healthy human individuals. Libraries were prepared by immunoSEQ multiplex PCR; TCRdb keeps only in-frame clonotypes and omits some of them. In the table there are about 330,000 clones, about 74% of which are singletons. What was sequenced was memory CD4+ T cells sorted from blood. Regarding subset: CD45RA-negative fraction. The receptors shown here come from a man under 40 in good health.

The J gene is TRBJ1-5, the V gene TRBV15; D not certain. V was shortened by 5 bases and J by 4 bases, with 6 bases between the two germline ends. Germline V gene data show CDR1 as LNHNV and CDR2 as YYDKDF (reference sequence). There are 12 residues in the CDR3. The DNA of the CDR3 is TGTGCCACCAGCCTGGGGAATCAGCCCCAGCATTTT. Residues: CATSLGNQPQHF. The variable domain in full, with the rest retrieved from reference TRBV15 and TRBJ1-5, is DAMVIQNPRYQVTQFGKPVTLSCSQTLNHNVMYWYQQKSSQAPKLLFHYYDKDFNNEADTPDNFQSRRPNTSFCFLDIRSPGLGDTAMYLCATSLGNQPQHFGDGTRLSIL.

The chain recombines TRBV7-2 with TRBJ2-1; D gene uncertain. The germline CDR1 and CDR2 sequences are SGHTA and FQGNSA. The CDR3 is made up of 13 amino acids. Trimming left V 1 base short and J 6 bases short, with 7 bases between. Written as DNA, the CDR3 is TGTGCCAGCAGCTTAGGTCCCCCCAATGAGCAGTTCTTC. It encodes CASSLGPPNEQFF.

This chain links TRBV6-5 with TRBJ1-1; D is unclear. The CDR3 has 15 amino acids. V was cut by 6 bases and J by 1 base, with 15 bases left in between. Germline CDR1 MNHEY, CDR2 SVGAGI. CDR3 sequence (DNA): TGTGCCAGCAGACCCTCGAGGACCCAGAACACTGAAGCTTTCTTT. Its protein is CASRPSRTQNTEAFF.

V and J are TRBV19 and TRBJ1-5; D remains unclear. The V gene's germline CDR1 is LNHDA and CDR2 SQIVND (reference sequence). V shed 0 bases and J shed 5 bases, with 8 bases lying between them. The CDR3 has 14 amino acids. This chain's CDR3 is CASSIDLQDQPQHF. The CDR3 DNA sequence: TGTGCCAGTAGTATAGATCTGCAGGATCAGCCCCAGCATTTT. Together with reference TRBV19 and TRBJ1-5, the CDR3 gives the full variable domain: DGGITQSPKYLFRKEGQNVTLSCEQNLNHDAMYWYRQDPGQGLRLIYYSQIVNDFQKGDIAEGYSVSREKKESFPLTVTSAQKNPTAFYLCASSIDLQDQPQHFGDGTRLSIL.

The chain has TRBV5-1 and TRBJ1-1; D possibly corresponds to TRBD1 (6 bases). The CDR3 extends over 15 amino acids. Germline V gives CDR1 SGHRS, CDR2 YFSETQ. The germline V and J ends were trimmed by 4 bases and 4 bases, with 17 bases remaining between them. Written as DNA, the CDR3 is TGCGCCAGCAGCCCTGGGCCGGGGGCTTTCACTGAAGCTTTCTTT. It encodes CASSPGPGAFTEAFF.

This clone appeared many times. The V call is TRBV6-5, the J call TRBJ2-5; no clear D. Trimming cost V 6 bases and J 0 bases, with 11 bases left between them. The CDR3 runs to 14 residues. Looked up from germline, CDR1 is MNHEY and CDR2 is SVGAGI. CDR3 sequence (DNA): TGTGCCAGCAGGCCCTCTTCTAACCAAGAGACCCAGTACTTC. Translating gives CASRPSSNQETQYF.

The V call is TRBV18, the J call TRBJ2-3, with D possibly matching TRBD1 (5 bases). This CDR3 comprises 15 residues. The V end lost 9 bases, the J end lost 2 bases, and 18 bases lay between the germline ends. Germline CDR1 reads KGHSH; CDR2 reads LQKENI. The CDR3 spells CASSNRHPATDTQYF. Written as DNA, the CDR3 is TGTGCCAGTTCCAACAGGCACCCAGCCACAGATACGCAGTATTTT.

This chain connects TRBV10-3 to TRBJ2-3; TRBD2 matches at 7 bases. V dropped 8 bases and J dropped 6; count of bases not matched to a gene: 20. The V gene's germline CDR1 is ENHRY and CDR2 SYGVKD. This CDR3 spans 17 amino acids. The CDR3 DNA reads TGTGCCATCGGCTACGGGTTAACTAGCGACACTGGGGATACGCAGTATTTT. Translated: CAIGYGLTSDTGDTQYF.

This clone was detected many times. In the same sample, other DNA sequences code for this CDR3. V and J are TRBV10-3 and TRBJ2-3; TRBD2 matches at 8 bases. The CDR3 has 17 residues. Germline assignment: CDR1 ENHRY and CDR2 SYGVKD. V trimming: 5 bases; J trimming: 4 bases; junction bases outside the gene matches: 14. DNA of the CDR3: TGTGCCATCAGTTACGAAGGGTACGGGAGGGCCCCAGATACGCAGTATTTT. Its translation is CAISYEGYGRAPDTQYF.

The CDR3 spells CASSSRSSDTEAFF. CDR3 nucleotides: TGTGCCAGCAGCTCCCGCTCTTCGGACACTGAAGCTTTCTTT. J is TRBJ1-1 and V is TRBV11-1; no clear D gene. Per the germline V gene, CDR1 is SGHAT and CDR2 is FQDESV (reference sequence). The CDR3 runs 14 residues. With 4 bases removed from V and 3 bases from J, the gap between germline ends came to 12 bases. The full variable domain, in which reference TRBV11-1 and TRBJ1-1 provide the parts outside the CDR3, is EAEVAQSPRYKITEKSQAVAFWCDPISGHATLYWYRQILGQGPELLVQFQDESVVDDSQLPKDRFSAERLKGVDSTLKIQPAELGDSAMYLCASSSRSSDTEAFFGQGTRLTVV.

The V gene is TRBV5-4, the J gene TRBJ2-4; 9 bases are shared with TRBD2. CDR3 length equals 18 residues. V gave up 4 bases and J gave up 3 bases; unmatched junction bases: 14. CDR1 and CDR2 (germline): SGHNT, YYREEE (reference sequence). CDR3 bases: TGTGCCAGCAGCCCCGGCGGGGGGGAGGAATTGGTCAAAAACATTCAGTACTTC. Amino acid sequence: CASSPGGGEELVKNIQYF.

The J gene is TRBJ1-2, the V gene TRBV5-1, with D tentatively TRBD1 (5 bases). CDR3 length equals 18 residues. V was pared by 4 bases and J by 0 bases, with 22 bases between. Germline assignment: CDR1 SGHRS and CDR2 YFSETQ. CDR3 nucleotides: TGCGCCAGCAGCCTACGGAAGGACACCGTGAGAGCTAACTATGGCTACACCTTC. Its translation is CASSLRKDTVRANYGYTF.

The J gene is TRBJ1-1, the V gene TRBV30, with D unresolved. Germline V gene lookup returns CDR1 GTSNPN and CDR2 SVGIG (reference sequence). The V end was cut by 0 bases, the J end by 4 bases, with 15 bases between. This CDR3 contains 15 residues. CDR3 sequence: CAWSVNMGMGTEAFF. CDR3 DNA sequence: TGTGCCTGGAGTGTAAATATGGGGATGGGCACTGAAGCTTTCTTT. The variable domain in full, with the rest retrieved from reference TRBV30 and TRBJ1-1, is SQTIHQWPATLVQPVGSPLSLECTVEGTSNPNLYWYRQAAGRGLQLLFYSVGIGQISSEVPQNLSASRPQDRQFILSSKKLLLSDSGFYLCAWSVNMGMGTEAFFGQGTRLTVV.

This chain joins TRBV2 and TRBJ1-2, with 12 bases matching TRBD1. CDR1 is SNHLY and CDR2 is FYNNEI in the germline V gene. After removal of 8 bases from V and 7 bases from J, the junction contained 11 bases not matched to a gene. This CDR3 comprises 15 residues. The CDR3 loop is CASLGQGAFGFGYTF. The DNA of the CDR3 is TGTGCCAGCTTGGGACAGGGGGCCTTCGGTTTTGGCTACACCTTC.

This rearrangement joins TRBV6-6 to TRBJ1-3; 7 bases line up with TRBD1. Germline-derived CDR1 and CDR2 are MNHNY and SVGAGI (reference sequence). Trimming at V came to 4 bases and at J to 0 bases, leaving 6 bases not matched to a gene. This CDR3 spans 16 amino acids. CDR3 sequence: CASSSGTAISGNTIYF. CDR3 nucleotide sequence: TGTGCCAGCAGTTCCGGGACAGCAATCTCTGGAAACACCATATATTTT.

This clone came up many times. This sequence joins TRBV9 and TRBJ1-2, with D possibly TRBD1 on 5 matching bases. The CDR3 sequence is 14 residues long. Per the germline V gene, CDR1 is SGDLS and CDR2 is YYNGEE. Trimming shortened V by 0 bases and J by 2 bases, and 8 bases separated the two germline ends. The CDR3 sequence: CASSVGDVNYGYTF. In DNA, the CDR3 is TGTGCCAGCAGCGTAGGGGACGTGAACTATGGCTACACCTTC.

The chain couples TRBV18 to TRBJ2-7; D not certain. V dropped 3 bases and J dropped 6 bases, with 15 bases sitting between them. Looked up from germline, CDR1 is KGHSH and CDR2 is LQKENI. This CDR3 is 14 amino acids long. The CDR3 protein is CASSPDRIGTEQYF. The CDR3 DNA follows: TGTGCCAGCTCACCCGACCGGATCGGAACCGAGCAGTACTTC. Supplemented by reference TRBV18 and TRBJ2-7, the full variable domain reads NAGVMQNPRHLVRRRGQEARLRCSPMKGHSHVYWYRQLPEEGLKFMVYLQKENIIDESGMPKERFSAEFPKEGPSILRIQQVVRGDSAAYFCASSPDRIGTEQYFGPGTRLTVT.